A selection of T cell receptor beta chains follows, all from one sample in a study of blood T cell repertoires in COVID-19. Assay: immunoSEQ multiplex PCR; the TCRdb copy retains only in-frame clones and omits some. The table lists under 250,000 clones, around 82% of them singletons. The sample consisted of peripheral blood. The origin of the receptors is a man between 35 and 55 years old with active or convalescent COVID-19. CDR3s include the opening cysteine and the closing phenylalanine or tryptophan. Each record gives: D gene, V gene, J gene, clone size, CDR3 protein, CDR3 DNA. The D gene is left open where the match is weak. Clone size is shown for a subset of rows, as once, few, many or a class of expanded clone.

D gene: TRBD2
V gene: TRBV3-1/TRBV3-2
J gene: TRBJ2-2
clone size: .
CDR3 protein: CATRGAGGELFF
CDR3 DNA: TGTGCTACGCGGGGGGCTGGCGGGGAGCTGTTTTTT

D gene: .
V gene: TRBV30
J gene: TRBJ1-1
clone size: few
CDR3 protein: CAWSAGVTSTEAFF
CDR3 DNA: TGTGCCTGGAGTGCGGGGGTGACGAGCACTGAAGCTTTCTTT

D gene: TRBD1
V gene: TRBV27
J gene: TRBJ1-2
clone size: once
CDR3 protein: CASSSRTGEYYGYTF
CDR3 DNA: TGTGCCAGCAGTTCTCGGACAGGGGAATACTATGGCTACACCTTC

D gene: .
V gene: TRBV25-1
J gene: TRBJ1-1
clone size: .
CDR3 protein: CASSGRGNTEAFF
CDR3 DNA: TGTGCCAGCAGTGGCAGGGGAAACACTGAAGCTTTCTTT

D gene: TRBD2
V gene: TRBV9
J gene: TRBJ2-1
clone size: .
CDR3 protein: CASSEPGGYNEQFF
CDR3 DNA: TGTGCCAGCAGTGAGCCCGGGGGGTACAATGAGCAGTTCTTC

D gene: .
V gene: TRBV2
J gene: TRBJ1-1
clone size: .
CDR3 protein: CASSELFRNTEAFF
CDR3 DNA: TGTGCCAGCAGTGAACTTTTCCGGAACACTGAAGCTTTCTTT

D gene: .
V gene: TRBV4-3
J gene: TRBJ2-1
clone size: .
CDR3 protein: CASSQAWGRNEQFF
CDR3 DNA: TGCGCCAGCAGCCAAGCTTGGGGGCGCAATGAGCAGTTCTTC

D gene: TRBD2
V gene: TRBV4-2
J gene: TRBJ2-3
clone size: .
CDR3 protein: CASSQDPSGASSLSINTDTQYF
CDR3 DNA: TGTGCCAGCAGCCAAGATCCGAGCGGGGCCAGTAGCCTCAGTATCAACACAGATACGCAGTATTTT

D gene: .
V gene: TRBV3-1/TRBV3-2
J gene: TRBJ2-5
clone size: .
CDR3 protein: CASSVTGSQETQYF
CDR3 DNA: TGTGCCAGCAGCGTGACAGGTTCCCAAGAGACCCAGTACTTC

D gene: .
V gene: TRBV5-8
J gene: TRBJ1-2
clone size: .
CDR3 protein: CASSPNRGQMNYGYTF
CDR3 DNA: TGTGCCAGCAGCCCAAACCGCGGCCAGATGAACTATGGCTACACCTTC

D gene: .
V gene: TRBV11-3
J gene: TRBJ1-1
clone size: .
CDR3 protein: CASSRTAGRDTEAFF
CDR3 DNA: TGTGCCAGCAGCCGGACGGCAGGGCGAGACACTGAAGCTTTCTTT

D gene: .
V gene: TRBV27
J gene: TRBJ1-5
clone size: .
CDR3 protein: CASSLAGAIQPQHF
CDR3 DNA: TGTGCCAGCAGTTTAGCGGGGGCCATTCAGCCCCAGCATTTT

D gene: TRBD1
V gene: TRBV28
J gene: TRBJ1-4
clone size: few
CDR3 protein: CASSPPDRDEKLFF
CDR3 DNA: TGTGCCAGCAGTCCACCGGACAGGGATGAAAAACTGTTTTTT

D gene: TRBD2
V gene: TRBV7-9
J gene: TRBJ2-5
clone size: .
CDR3 protein: CASSLGAGVVETQYF
CDR3 DNA: TGTGCCAGCAGCTTAGGGGCGGGGGTCGTAGAGACCCAGTACTTC

D gene: .
V gene: TRBV5-6
J gene: TRBJ1-2
clone size: .
CDR3 protein: CASSFSGVGYTF
CDR3 DNA: TGTGCCAGCAGCTTTTCAGGTGTTGGCTACACCTTC

D gene: .
V gene: TRBV5-1
J gene: TRBJ1-4
clone size: .
CDR3 protein: CASSSRVPATNEKLFF
CDR3 DNA: TGCGCCAGCAGTTCCCGGGTTCCCGCAACTAATGAAAAACTGTTTTTT

D gene: TRBD1
V gene: TRBV5-4
J gene: TRBJ2-7
clone size: .
CDR3 protein: CASSQGVGLTYEQYF
CDR3 DNA: TGTGCCAGCAGCCAGGGGGTGGGCCTTACCTACGAGCAGTACTTC

D gene: TRBD1
V gene: TRBV6-4
J gene: TRBJ2-7
clone size: .
CDR3 protein: CASSDSGQGGHEQYF
CDR3 DNA: TGTGCCAGCAGTGACTCGGGACAGGGAGGGCACGAGCAGTACTTC

D gene: .
V gene: TRBV18
J gene: TRBJ1-1
clone size: .
CDR3 protein: CASSRGNTEAFF
CDR3 DNA: TGTGCCAGCTCCCGCGGGAACACTGAAGCTTTCTTT

D gene: TRBD1
V gene: TRBV29-1
J gene: TRBJ1-2
clone size: .
CDR3 protein: CSVPTGGHYGYTF
CDR3 DNA: TGCAGCGTTCCCACAGGGGGCCACTATGGCTACACCTTC

D gene: TRBD1
V gene: TRBV7-3
J gene: TRBJ2-1
clone size: once
CDR3 protein: CASSSGQYNEQFF
CDR3 DNA: TGTGCCAGCAGCTCGGGACAGTACAATGAGCAGTTCTTC

D gene: .
V gene: TRBV19
J gene: TRBJ1-5
clone size: once
CDR3 protein: CASSNSGGNQPQHF
CDR3 DNA: TGTGCCAGTAGTAATTCAGGGGGCAATCAGCCCCAGCATTTT

D gene: TRBD1
V gene: TRBV5-1
J gene: TRBJ1-2
clone size: .
CDR3 protein: CASSFLDRDRDSYGYTF
CDR3 DNA: TGCGCCAGCAGCTTTCTTGACCGGGACAGGGATAGCTATGGCTACACCTTC

D gene: .
V gene: TRBV20-1
J gene: TRBJ2-5
clone size: .
CDR3 protein: CSALIQETQYF
CDR3 DNA: TGCAGTGCTCTAATACAAGAGACCCAGTACTTC

D gene: TRBD2
V gene: TRBV5-1
J gene: TRBJ2-1
clone size: .
CDR3 protein: CASSFIRTSGSDEQFF
CDR3 DNA: TGCGCCAGCAGCTTTATTCGGACTAGCGGGAGTGATGAGCAGTTCTTC

D gene: TRBD2
V gene: TRBV11-3
J gene: TRBJ2-1
clone size: .
CDR3 protein: CASRGPSGGYNEQFF
CDR3 DNA: TGTGCCAGCAGGGGACCTAGCGGGGGGTACAATGAGCAGTTCTTC

D gene: TRBD1
V gene: TRBV19
J gene: TRBJ1-5
clone size: .
CDR3 protein: CASRDGTGNQPQHF
CDR3 DNA: TGTGCCAGTAGGGACGGGACAGGGAATCAGCCCCAGCATTTT

D gene: .
V gene: TRBV27
J gene: TRBJ2-7
clone size: .
CDR3 protein: CASSLGQIESYEQYF
CDR3 DNA: TGTGCCAGCAGTCTCGGACAGATAGAATCCTACGAGCAGTACTTC

D gene: TRBD1
V gene: TRBV28
J gene: TRBJ1-1
clone size: .
CDR3 protein: CASSPGGAEGSEAFF
CDR3 DNA: TGTGCCAGCAGTCCAGGGGGCGCCGAAGGCTCTGAAGCTTTCTTT

D gene: .
V gene: TRBV21-1
J gene: TRBJ2-3
clone size: .
CDR3 protein: CASSKAGRGPSGGANTDTQYF
CDR3 DNA: TGTGCCAGCAGCAAAGCGGGGAGAGGGCCTAGCGGGGGGGCCAACACAGATACGCAGTATTTT

D gene: TRBD1
V gene: TRBV18
J gene: TRBJ1-2
clone size: .
CDR3 protein: CASSPGGGSRLRNYGYTF
CDR3 DNA: TGTGCCAGCTCACCTGGAGGGGGCAGTCGTTTAAGGAACTATGGCTACACCTTC

D gene: .
V gene: TRBV5-1
J gene: TRBJ2-3
clone size: .
CDR3 protein: CASSLTPTDTQYF
CDR3 DNA: TGCGCCAGCAGCTTGACTCCCACAGATACGCAGTATTTT

D gene: .
V gene: TRBV19
J gene: TRBJ2-2
clone size: .
CDR3 protein: CATQDSNTGELFF
CDR3 DNA: TGTGCCACCCAGGACAGCAACACCGGGGAGCTGTTTTTT

D gene: .
V gene: TRBV5-1
J gene: TRBJ2-2
clone size: .
CDR3 protein: CASSLGAASGGSGELFF
CDR3 DNA: TGCGCCAGCAGCTTGGGGGCAGCCTCCGGTGGGAGCGGGGAGCTGTTTTTT

D gene: .
V gene: TRBV19
J gene: TRBJ1-2
clone size: .
CDR3 protein: CATLGPGYGYTF
CDR3 DNA: TGTGCCACCCTGGGGCCGGGCTATGGCTACACCTTC

D gene: TRBD2
V gene: TRBV9
J gene: TRBJ2-3
clone size: .
CDR3 protein: CASSPSGGVIDTQYF
CDR3 DNA: TGTGCCAGCAGCCCGAGCGGGGGGGTCATAGATACGCAGTATTTT

D gene: .
V gene: TRBV6-5
J gene: TRBJ1-2
clone size: .
CDR3 protein: CASRPQLTNYGYTF
CDR3 DNA: TGTGCCAGCAGACCACAGCTTACTAACTATGGCTACACCTTC

D gene: .
V gene: TRBV30
J gene: TRBJ1-5
clone size: .
CDR3 protein: CAWSVQGGNQPQHF
CDR3 DNA: TGTGCCTGGAGCGTACAGGGTGGCAATCAGCCCCAGCATTTT

D gene: .
V gene: TRBV9
J gene: TRBJ1-1
clone size: .
CDR3 protein: CASSVDWNTEAFF
CDR3 DNA: TGTGCCAGCAGCGTCGACTGGAACACTGAAGCTTTCTTT

D gene: .
V gene: TRBV29-1
J gene: TRBJ1-2
clone size: .
CDR3 protein: CSVRVPSTYGYTF
CDR3 DNA: TGCAGCGTACGGGTTCCGTCTACCTATGGCTACACCTTC

D gene: TRBD2
V gene: TRBV20-1
J gene: TRBJ2-1
clone size: .
CDR3 protein: CSASIFVAGTNYEQFF
CDR3 DNA: TGCAGTGCTAGTATTTTCGTAGCGGGAACGAATTATGAGCAGTTCTTC

D gene: TRBD2
V gene: TRBV5-1
J gene: TRBJ2-1
clone size: once
CDR3 protein: CASRPGTSGITHYNEQFF
CDR3 DNA: TGCGCCAGCAGGCCCGGGACTAGCGGGATTACCCATTACAATGAGCAGTTCTTC

D gene: TRBD1
V gene: TRBV5-1
J gene: TRBJ2-7
clone size: .
CDR3 protein: CASSRTGDYEQYF
CDR3 DNA: TGCGCCAGCAGCCGGACAGGAGACTACGAGCAGTACTTC

D gene: .
V gene: TRBV9
J gene: TRBJ2-1
clone size: once
CDR3 protein: CASSGQLYNEQFF
CDR3 DNA: TGTGCCAGCAGCGGACAGCTTTACAATGAGCAGTTCTTC

D gene: .
V gene: TRBV18
J gene: TRBJ1-1
clone size: .
CDR3 protein: CASSPRTGGTEAFF
CDR3 DNA: TGTGCCAGCTCACCACGGACGGGGGGCACTGAAGCTTTCTTT

D gene: TRBD2
V gene: TRBV27
J gene: TRBJ2-7
clone size: few
CDR3 protein: CASSYAGTTKPYEQYF
CDR3 DNA: TGTGCCAGCAGTTACGCGGGGACTACGAAGCCGTACGAGCAGTACTTC

D gene: TRBD2
V gene: TRBV7-9
J gene: TRBJ2-5
clone size: .
CDR3 protein: CASRSPGGLAGTEGETQYF
CDR3 DNA: TGTGCCAGCCGATCTCCGGGGGGACTAGCGGGAACCGAGGGGGAGACCCAGTACTTC

D gene: .
V gene: TRBV28
J gene: TRBJ1-6
clone size: .
CDR3 protein: CASGTRTVSAGNSPLHF
CDR3 DNA: TGTGCCAGCGGCACCCGGACTGTTTCGGCGGGGAATTCACCCCTCCACTTT

D gene: .
V gene: TRBV7-7
J gene: TRBJ2-1
clone size: .
CDR3 protein: CASSLRESSYNEQFF
CDR3 DNA: TGTGCTAGCAGCTTGCGGGAAAGCTCCTACAATGAGCAGTTCTTC

D gene: .
V gene: TRBV11-2
J gene: TRBJ1-5
clone size: .
CDR3 protein: CASSLQYNQPQHF
CDR3 DNA: TGTGCCAGCAGCTTACAGTACAATCAGCCCCAGCATTTT

D gene: TRBD2
V gene: TRBV4-3
J gene: TRBJ2-7
clone size: few
CDR3 protein: CASSRAGTSGVYEQYF
CDR3 DNA: TGCGCCAGCAGCCGAGCAGGGACTAGCGGGGTCTACGAGCAGTACTTC

D gene: TRBD1
V gene: TRBV5-4
J gene: TRBJ2-5
clone size: .
CDR3 protein: CASSYDRVETQYF
CDR3 DNA: TGTGCCAGCAGCTATGACAGGGTAGAGACCCAGTACTTC

D gene: .
V gene: TRBV27
J gene: TRBJ1-1
clone size: .
CDR3 protein: CASIQWGGGTEAFF
CDR3 DNA: TGTGCCAGCATACAATGGGGGGGAGGGACTGAAGCTTTCTTT

D gene: TRBD1
V gene: TRBV10-3
J gene: TRBJ2-1
clone size: .
CDR3 protein: CAISPRTGGYNEQFF
CDR3 DNA: TGTGCCATCAGTCCCAGGACAGGGGGCTACAATGAGCAGTTCTTC

D gene: .
V gene: TRBV19
J gene: TRBJ1-4
clone size: .
CDR3 protein: CASSIKGVGEKLFF
CDR3 DNA: TGTGCCAGTAGTATTAAAGGGGTAGGGGAAAAACTGTTTTTT